This passage covers 24 T cell receptor gamma chains from one sample sequenced in a study of γδ T cells in repeated Plasmodium falciparum infection. TCRdb used CATT to re-call clones from the multiplex PCR reads. The table includes roughly 13,000 gamma-chain clones, roughly 1.7% detected once. Flow sorting of PBMC yielded separate Vgamma9/Vdelta2+ and Vdelta2-negative gammadelta T cell populations for bulk repertoire analysis. Input material: gamma-delta T cells from blood. The receptors shown here come from a pool of human donors (malaria-infected and uninfected, not separated).

In its sample, this clone was seen many times. TCRdb shows a much larger clone's protein in place of this DNA's translation, and the two differ at residue 11, likely through a read error; the protein shown is translated from the DNA. The J gene went uncalled, whereas the V gene is TRGV9. The germline V gene has CDR1 GITISATS and CDR2 ISYDGTV (reference sequence). The CDR3 extends over 12 amino acids. CDR3 bases: TGTGCCTTGTGGGTCCGGGTGGGGTTCAAGACATTT. Its translation is CALWVRVGFKTF.

About this clone: A much larger clone lies a single base off, so this may be a read error. J gene calling gave no result, while the V gene is TRGV9. CDR3 length: 10 residues. From germline, CDR1 is GITISATS and CDR2 ISYDGTV (reference sequence). The CDR3 reads CALWEDKEVF. Here the CDR3 DNA reads TGTGCCTTGTGGGAGGATAAAGAAGTCTTT.

With respect to this clone: This DNA's translation and the protein TCRdb lists, from a much larger clone, do not match at residue 3, likely due to a read error; the protein shown is translated from the DNA. The chain combines TRGV9 with TRGJ1 or TRGJ2. No J gene is reported in TCRdb; it was inferred here by comparing the DNA with germline. Losses at the gene ends were 11 bases for V and 2 bases for J; bases not matched to a gene: 12. CDR1 GITISATS and CDR2 ISYDGTV come from the germline V gene (reference sequence). The CDR3 has 13 amino acids. The CDR3 region is CASCKTYYYKKLF. In DNA, the CDR3 is TGTGCCTCGTGTAAAACCTATTATTATAAGAAACTCTTT.

This clone was counted at least ten times. This chain links TRGV4 with TRGJ1 or TRGJ2. The CDR3 runs 13 residues. V lost 4 bases, J lost 3 bases, and 6 bases stayed unmatched. Germline CDR1 EGSTGY, CDR2 YDSYTSSV. CDR3 coding DNA: TGTGCCACCTGGGACGCACTTTATTATAAGAAACTCTTT. Translation gives CATWDALYYKKLF.

This clone was observed many times. A read error likely explains why the TCRdb protein, taken from a much larger clone, differs from this DNA's translation at residue 9; the protein shown is translated from the DNA. The chain recombines TRGV9 with TRGJ1 or TRGJ2. Assignment of the J gene here rests on matching the DNA to germline, because TCRdb gives none. Germline V gives CDR1 GITISATS, CDR2 ISYDGTV (reference sequence). J was trimmed by 5 bases and V by 2 bases; bases with no gene match: 9. This CDR3 has 14 amino acids. CDR3 DNA: TGTGCCTTGTGGGAGGCCCACCCTCATTATAAGAAACTCTTT. Translating it yields CALWEAHPHYKKLF.

In this sample, this clone turned up many times. Different DNA sequences within this sample yield the same CDR3. The chain is built from TRGV4 and TRGJ1 or TRGJ2. The CDR3 covers 12 residues. Trimming took 1 base from V and 5 from J; bases not matched to a gene: 2. CDR1 is EGSTGY and CDR2 is YDSYTSSV in the germline V gene. CDR3 nucleotides: TGTGCCACCTGGGATGGTAATTATAAGAAACTCTTT. It is translated as CATWDGNYKKLF.

Regarding this clone: TCRdb's protein for this DNA is that of a much larger clone and differs from the translation at residue 8, likely a read error; the protein shown is the DNA translation. CDR3 coding DNA: TGTGCCACCTGGGCCCTCTCTGGCTTATATACCACTGGTTGGTTCAAGATATTT. It encodes CATWALSGLYTTGWFKIF. The V call is TRGV4, the J call TRGJP1. CDR3 size: 18 residues. Unmatched junction bases numbered 15, after V lost 5 bases and J lost 0 bases. Germline values: CDR1 EGSTGY, CDR2 YDSYTSSV.

In this sample, this clone turned up many times. This likely stems from a read error, as it lies one base from a far larger clone. Other DNA sequences in this sample translate to the same CDR3. Here the V gene is TRGV9, but the J gene went uncalled. This CDR3 has 16 residues. Germline V gives CDR1 GITISATS, CDR2 ISYDGTV (reference sequence). CDR3 bases: TGTGCCTTGTGGGCCCAAGGTGAGTTGGGCAAAAAAATCAAAGTATTT. Protein sequence: CALWAQGELGKKIKVF.

This clone was seen many times. TCRdb's listed protein matches a much larger clone and diverges from this DNA's translation at residue 14, likely through a read error; the protein shown comes from the DNA. The V gene reported is TRGV9; the J gene is uncalled. The length of the CDR3 is 16 residues. Germline V lookup: CDR1 GITISATS, CDR2 ISYDGTV (reference sequence). This CDR3 reads CALWEARKFYYYKELF. CDR3 in DNA: TGTGCCTTGTGGGAGGCCCGGAAGTTCTATTATTATAAGGAACTCTTT.

This clone has only a few counts. A far larger clone is one base from this, pointing to a likely read error. Distinct nucleotide sequences in the sample also encode this CDR3. V usage is TRGV9 and J usage is TRGJ1 or TRGJ2. TCRdb lists no J gene, so it was determined here by aligning the DNA to germline. The CDR3 extends over 13 amino acids. The germline V gene encodes CDR1 GITISATS and CDR2 ISYDGTV (reference sequence). In nucleotides, the CDR3 is TGCGCCTTGTGTAAAACCTATTATTATAAGAAACTCTTT. The encoded protein is CALCKTYYYKKLF.

The V gene is TRGV9, the J gene TRGJP. TCRdb supplies no J gene; here it was assigned by aligning the nucleotide sequence to germline. Germline V gene sequence: CDR1 GITISATS, CDR2 ISYDGTV (reference sequence). Germline trimming cut 1 base from V and 16 bases from J; bases unmatched to any gene: 19. CDR3 length equals 18 residues. This CDR3 is CALWEVYSELGKKKIKVF. CDR3 nucleotide sequence: TGTGCCTTGTGGGAGGTCTACTCCGAGTTGGGCAAAAAAAAAATCAAGGTATTT.

This clone appeared many times. TCRdb assigns this DNA the protein of a much larger clone, which departs from its translation at residue 13; this likely reflects a read error, and the protein shown comes from translating the DNA. The chain has TRGV9 and TRGJP. The CDR3 contains 18 residues. Germline V lookup: CDR1 GITISATS, CDR2 ISYDGTV (reference sequence). The CDR3 sequence is CALWQVSRQELGEKIKVF. CDR3 sequence (DNA): TGTGCCTTGTGGCAGGTGAGCCGGCAAGAGTTGGGCGAAAAAATCAAGGTATTT.

There are many counts of this clone. The translation of this DNA and the TCRdb protein of a much larger clone differ at residue 10, probably owing to a read error; the protein shown here is translated from the DNA. The chain combines TRGV8 with TRGJP2. Germline V gives CDR1 VENAVY, CDR2 YDSYNSRV. CDR3 length equals 12 residues. The CDR3 reads CATWDSDWIMTF. In DNA, the CDR3 is TGTGCCACCTGGGATAGCGATTGGATCATGACGTTT.

This clone has a handful of counts. A single base is all that separates this from a far larger clone, so a read error is likely. Other DNA sequences of this sample code for an identical CDR3. V usage is TRGV3 and J usage is TRGJ1 or TRGJ2. As TCRdb names no J gene, one was assigned here on the basis of a DNA match to germline. Germline trimming cut 2 bases from V and 9 bases from J; bases unmatched to any gene: 4. CDR3 size: 11 residues. From germline, CDR1 is VTNTFY and CDR2 YDVSTARD (reference sequence). The DNA of the CDR3 is TGTGCCACCTGGGACACTACTAAGAAACTCTTT. It specifies CATWDTTKKLF.

This clone has at least ten counts. A far larger clone is one base from this, pointing to a likely read error. Different DNA sequences within this sample yield the same CDR3. The chain employs TRGV9 and TRGJ1 or TRGJ2. Matching the DNA to germline supplied the J gene, which TCRdb does not give. Germline V lookup: CDR1 GITISATS, CDR2 ISYDGTV (reference sequence). Trimming cost V 2 bases and J 4 bases; bases outside gene matches: 5. The CDR3 has 13 residues. This CDR3 reads CALWEAPYYKKLF. DNA for the CDR3: TGTGCCTTGTGGGAGGCCCCCTATTATAAGAAACTCTTT.

This clone was counted at least ten times. Translating this DNA gives a protein that differs at residue 11 from the TCRdb one, which belongs to a much larger clone; a read error is likely, and the protein shown is this translation. V gene TRGV9 combines with J gene TRGJP1. Since TCRdb gives no J gene, matching the DNA to germline was used here to assign it. CDR1 and CDR2 (germline): GITISATS, ISYDGTV (reference sequence). This CDR3 spans 18 amino acids. V gave up 0 bases and J gave up 6 bases; unmatched junction bases: 16. CDR3 DNA: TGTGCCTTGTGGGAGGTGAAAACTCTTTTTCCCTCTGGTTGGTTCAAGATATTT. The encoded protein is CALWEVKTLFPSGWFKIF.

As to this clone: Given a far larger clone just one base away, this is likely a sequencing read error. The same CDR3 also results from other DNA sequences found in this sample. This chain links TRGV9 with TRGJ1 or TRGJ2. J was trimmed by 8 bases and V by 8 bases; bases with no gene match: 9. Germline V gene data show CDR1 as GITISATS and CDR2 as ISYDGTV (reference sequence). This CDR3 is 11 amino acids long. CDR3 bases: TGTGCCTTGTCTAAGAGGCATAAGAAACTCTTT. It yields the protein CALSKRHKKLF.

A remark on this clone: The protein that TCRdb holds for this DNA derives from a much larger clone and differs from the translated DNA at residue 2, which likely indicates a read error; the protein shown here is translated from the DNA. The chain has TRGV9 and TRGJP. The J gene is not listed in TCRdb, so it was assigned here from a DNA match to germline. Germline loops: CDR1 GITISATS, CDR2 ISYDGTV (reference sequence). CDR3 size: 17 residues. The CDR3 spells CTLWEVLEELGKKIKVF. The CDR3 DNA sequence: TGTACCTTGTGGGAGGTGCTTGAAGAGTTGGGCAAAAAAATCAAGGTATTT.

This clone was seen more than once but under ten times. The protein recorded in TCRdb matches a much larger clone and deviates from this DNA's translation at residue 5, suggesting a read error; the protein here is obtained by translating the DNA. The chain recombines TRGV9 with TRGJP. No J gene was available from TCRdb, and it was assigned here by a germline match of the DNA. CDR1 and CDR2 from the germline V gene are GITISATS and ISYDGTV (reference sequence). The CDR3 is 19 amino acids. CDR3 nucleotides: TGTGCCTTGTGGAAGGTGGAATTCTCGCAAGAGTTGGGCAAAAAAATCAAGGTATTT. Encoded protein: CALWKVEFSQELGKKIKVF.

This clone was seen ten or more times. This likely reflects a read error, since a far larger clone is one base away. This same CDR3 is encoded by further DNA sequences in the sample. J is TRGJP2 and V is TRGV9. Germline lookup yields CDR1 GITISATS and CDR2 ISYDGTV (reference sequence). CDR3 size: 14 residues. The CDR3 DNA follows: TGTGCCTTGTGGGAGGGGAGTAGTGATTGGATCAAAACGTTT. This translates into CALWEGSSDWIKTF.

A note on this clone: The protein TCRdb gives is from a much larger clone and does not agree with this DNA's translation at residue 4, likely a read error; the protein shown here comes from the DNA. The chain combines TRGV4 with TRGJP2. TCRdb lists no J gene, so it was determined here by aligning the DNA to germline. In germline, CDR1 is EGSTGY, CDR2 YDSYTSSV. This CDR3 region has 17 residues. Trimming removed 8 bases from V and 1 base from J; junction bases left unmatched: 16. CDR3 region: CATLAHHPRSSDWIKTF. DNA of the CDR3: TGTGCCACCTTGGCCCATCATCCACGTAGTAGTGATTGGATCAAGACGTTT.

As regards this clone: The protein recorded in TCRdb matches a much larger clone and deviates from this DNA's translation at residue 5, suggesting a read error; the protein here is obtained by translating the DNA. DNA for the CDR3: TGTGCCACCTGGGACCCCCCCGGTTATAAGAAACTCTTT. It specifies CATWDPPGYKKLF. The V call is TRGV8, the J call TRGJ1 or TRGJ2. TCRdb supplies no J gene; here it was assigned by aligning the nucleotide sequence to germline. The CDR3 has 13 amino acids. Trimming took 4 bases from V and 6 from J; bases not matched to a gene: 9. CDR1 VENAVY and CDR2 YDSYNSRV come from the germline V gene.

As regards this clone: TCRdb assigns this DNA the protein of a much larger clone, which departs from its translation at residue 8; this likely reflects a read error, and the protein shown comes from translating the DNA. The gene calls are TRGV3 and TRGJ1 or TRGJ2. The J gene comes from matching the DNA to germline here; TCRdb lacks it. V lost 0 bases, J lost 12 bases, and 5 bases stayed unmatched. This CDR3 contains 11 residues. CDR1 and CDR2 from the germline V gene are VTNTFY and YDVSTARD (reference sequence). The CDR3 nucleotides read TGTGCCACCTGGGACAGGCACAGGAAACTCTTT. It yields the protein CATWDRHRKLF.

Turning to this clone: It is unclear where the CDR3 begins or ends on the DNA, so no DNA is shown, and the CDR3 is as TCRdb lists it. The J gene has no call, while the V gene is TRGV3. In germline, CDR1 is VTNTFY, CDR2 YDVSTARD (reference sequence). The CDR3 has 29 residues if both end residues are counted. The CDR3 is CATWDGYRNSLAVEQHLLSQVSIGRIQHF.